The rows below give T cell receptor beta chains drawn from one sample of a study of cytomegalovirus exposure and HLA in healthy donors. TCRdb's table, derived via immunoSEQ multiplex PCR, lists solely in-frame clones and lacks some. The table includes roughly 100,000 clones, more than 60% detected once. The specimen sequenced was PBMCs. Receptor source: a middle-aged man in good health and CMV-seronegative. Each CDR3 is given with its conserved first and last residue. Some rows mark clone size as missing; the rest say once, few, many or name a class of expanded clone.

>TRBV6-6|TRBJ1-1|few
CASSPGWNTEAFF
>TRBV4-2|TRBJ2-3|few
CASSKATSGGDTDTQYF
>TRBV5-6|TRBJ1-5|few
CASSLGGAQPQHF
>TRBV5-1|TRBJ1-1|NA
CASSFNRQGREGEAFF
>TRBV7-6|TRBJ2-3|once
CASSLRGGNTDTQYF
>TRBV6-1|TRBJ2-1|few
CASFLTGHEQFF
>TRBV5-1|TRBJ2-1|NA
CASSRGQGPYNEQFF
>TRBV5-1|TRBJ2-1|NA
CAGSQNLGLNNNEQFF
>TRBV5-4|TRBJ2-7|NA
CASSPGQGARYNEQYF
>TRBV2|TRBJ1-5|NA
CASSEVSQPQHF
>TRBV19|TRBJ2-1|NA
CASGPRVNPYNEQFF
>TRBV7-8|TRBJ1-3|NA
CASSRQTGGGNTIYF
>TRBV10-3|TRBJ1-2|NA
CAISELDLRGAGSGYTF
>TRBV13|TRBJ2-7|NA
CASSLKPGLAVHEQYF
>TRBV4-1|TRBJ2-2|NA
CASSQAFGGASGNTGELFF
>TRBV7-8|TRBJ1-2|NA
CASSHNQGSYGYTF
>TRBV4-1|TRBJ2-6|NA
CVSSQHPGTGLSGANVLTF
>TRBV5-1|TRBJ2-5|once
CASSLQPGIGETQYF
>TRBV5-1|TRBJ2-3|NA
CASSLAASGTDTQYF
>TRBV27|TRBJ1-6|NA
CASSPLGQISSYNSPLHF
>TRBV19|TRBJ2-6|few
CASSIVSTTGANVLTF
>TRBV2|TRBJ1-3|NA
CASSLGTHSSGNTIYF
>TRBV13|TRBJ1-1|once
CASRRWQGGAEAFF
>TRBV29-1|TRBJ2-5|NA
CSVDSTRETQYF
>TRBV6-1|TRBJ1-2|NA
CASRLTGGPPGYTF
>TRBV11-3|TRBJ2-1|NA
CASSLGGLAGTGGEQFF
>TRBV7-8|TRBJ2-3|NA
CASSFGRGSTDTQYF
>TRBV4-1|TRBJ2-5|NA
CASSQDGAGGAQETQYF
>TRBV5-4|TRBJ2-7|NA
CASSWDRGGEQYF
>TRBV5-1|TRBJ1-6|NA
CASSLGGDRAWLVSPLHF
>TRBV2|TRBJ2-1|NA
CASKLWDTLTREQFF
>TRBV7-9|TRBJ2-7|NA
CASSFRDRGTYEQYF
>TRBV18|TRBJ2-3|NA
CASSFTTGSTDTQYF
>TRBV2|TRBJ2-5|NA
CASSLSRTSGQETQYF
>TRBV5-4|TRBJ2-2|NA
CASSLAGLTGELFF
>TRBV25-1|TRBJ2-7|NA
CASSEFAGDISEQYF
>TRBV6-1|TRBJ1-2|NA
CAVAEAGETQGYTF
>TRBV2|TRBJ2-3|NA
CASRTETDTQYF
>TRBV2|TRBJ1-1|NA
CASRKDRARDTEAFF
>TRBV2|TRBJ1-2|NA
CASSGEPGQGSRGTF
>TRBV5-4|TRBJ2-5|NA
CASGEGGETQYF
>TRBV6-1|TRBJ2-3|NA
CASSETGGVAGAPQYF
>TRBV2|TRBJ1-1|NA
CASSLSLATAEAFF
>TRBV11-2|TRBJ1-2|few
CASSHGLRYGYTF
>TRBV7-6|TRBJ1-2|NA
CASSPSRGSGNGYTF
>TRBV7-9|TRBJ2-3|NA
CASSSTDGQGEDTQYF